The clone carrying this TCR beta chain was recorded at least ten times. Antigen specificity is unknown. The data were obtained in a study of T cells in Graves' hyperthyroidism and ophthalmopathy. Study results and caveats: The model forecast ophthalmopathy, anticipating it by a median about 7 months before onset.

The CDR3 consists of 13 residues. Trimming removed 3 bases at V and 3 bases at J, with 6 bases between. In making diagnoses, clinical symptoms, serum thyroxine and TRAb, thyroid ultrasound and orbital computed tomography were all used. RNA transcripts served as the template for amplifying TCR beta CDR3 regions. The study used the HTBI primer set for a first-round RT-PCR of the TCR CDR3. TCRdb processed the multiplex PCR reads anew with MiXCR; each CDR3 protein has one entry. Among nearly 750,000 distinct CDR3 sequences listed, 35% were seen once. This chain links TRBV12-3 or TRBV12-4 with TRBJ1-5; unclear D gene. The receptor comes from a woman between 40 and 55 years old with Graves' hyperthyroidism. The sequencing sample was made of blood. CDR3 in amino acids: CASSLAANQPQHF. In DNA form, the CDR3 reads TGTGCCAGCAGTTTGGCGGCCAATCAGCCCCAGCATTTT.